Presented here are 19 T cell receptor beta chains from one specimen sequenced in a study of identical twins. One entry per CDR3 protein, called by TCRdb with MiXCR from the 5' RACE reads. This table holds 600,000 to 800,000 distinct CDR3 sequences, 20% to 25% found once. These same data were also listed under a study on T cells expressing NK-cell markers.

Input material: PBMCs. All receptors derive from a woman under 30 in good health.

V and J are TRBV5-1 and TRBJ2-3; D not resolved. The V end was cut by 6 bases, the J end by 0 bases, with 8 bases between. The germline gives CDR1 SGHRS, CDR2 YFSETQ. The CDR3 length is 13 residues. DNA for the CDR3: TGCGCCAGCAAGGAAGACAGCACAGATACGCAGTATTTT. Encoded protein: CASKEDSTDTQYF.

This clonotype showed up just a few times. The chain carries TRBV10-3 and TRBJ2-3, with D unclear. The length of the CDR3 is 13 residues. Germline V lookup: CDR1 ENHRY, CDR2 SYGVKD. Trimming took off 5 bases at V and 6 bases at J, with 12 bases between the two ends. Written as DNA, the CDR3 is TGTGCCATCAGTACTAACGGAGAGGATACGCAGTATTTT. Its protein product is CAISTNGEDTQYF.

This clonotype was seen at least ten times. The chain is built from TRBV20-1 and TRBJ2-7; tentative D call: TRBD1 (6 bases). CDR3 size: 13 residues. CDR1 and CDR2 from the germline V gene are DFQATT and SNEGSKA (reference sequence). V lost 5 bases and J 0 bases, leaving 11 bases between the germline ends. CDR3 protein: CSARRTASYEQYF. For the CDR3, the DNA is TGCAGTGCTCGTAGGACAGCCTCCTACGAGCAGTACTTC.

This clonotype was counted many times. J is TRBJ2-7 and V is TRBV18, with D unresolved. Trimming shortened V by 4 bases and J by 5 bases, and 15 bases separated the two germline ends. Germline V gives CDR1 KGHSH, CDR2 LQKENI. The CDR3 runs to 14 residues. In nucleotides, the CDR3 is TGTGCCAGCTCACTTAGGACGGAACAAGACGAGCAGTACTTC. It yields the protein CASSLRTEQDEQYF.

This chain uses TRBV20-1 with TRBJ2-7; possibly TRBD2 for D (6 bases). Trimming stripped 1 base from V and 4 bases from J, with 17 bases between. CDR1 and CDR2 (germline): DFQATT, SNEGSKA (reference sequence). The CDR3 consists of 15 residues. CDR3 nucleotides: TGCAGTGCTAGAGGACCGAGGGAGGTTAGGTACGAGCAGTACTTC. Translating gives CSARGPREVRYEQYF.

This clonotype was observed a handful of times. The rearrangement uses TRBV20-1 and TRBJ1-4; no clear D gene. Deletions cut 0 bases from V and 8 bases from J, with 19 bases between. CDR3 size: 16 residues. The germline V gene encodes CDR1 DFQATT and CDR2 SNEGSKA (reference sequence). CDR3 DNA sequence: TGCAGTGCTAGAGATGCAACGCCTAGGCAGAGGGAAAAACTGTTTTTT. Its translation: CSARDATPRQREKLFF.

The rearrangement joins TRBV29-1 to TRBJ1-5; D ambiguous. The germline V and J ends were trimmed by 4 bases and 2 bases, with 9 bases remaining between them. CDR3 length equals 13 residues. Germline lookup yields CDR1 SQVTM and CDR2 ANQGSEA. CDR3 sequence (DNA): TGCAGCGTTGGATGGGGTGGCAATCAGCCCCAGCATTTT. Amino acid sequence: CSVGWGGNQPQHF.

This clonotype appeared a single time. The junction departs from the called germline gene at one end, perhaps through a read error. The rearrangement uses TRBV28 and TRBJ2-1; 15 bases match TRBD2. Germline assignment: CDR1 MDHEN and CDR2 SYDVKM. The CDR3 consists of 17 residues. DNA for the CDR3: TGTGCCTGCAGTTCCCCCGGGACTAGCGGGAGGTACCCGGAGCAGTTCTTC. Protein: CACSSPGTSGRYPEQFF.

The sample holds a few counts of this clonotype. The V call is TRBV7-2, the J call TRBJ2-3; D remains ambiguous. CDR3 size: 11 residues. V gave up 3 bases and J gave up 14 bases, with 12 bases separating them. Germline lookup yields CDR1 SGHTA and CDR2 FQGNSA. This CDR3 is CASSFGSPGYF. The CDR3 DNA is TGTGCCAGCAGCTTCGGTAGCCCCGGGTATTTT.

This clonotype has only a few counts. The chain links TRBV29-1 to TRBJ2-1; unclear D gene. CDR1 is SQVTM, CDR2 ANQGSEA, per germline. The CDR3 is made up of 11 amino acids. The CDR3 nucleotides are TGCAGGGTAGCAGAGTACAATGAGCAGTTCTTC. Translated, it gives CRVAEYNEQFF.

This clonotype was picked up many times. The rearrangement uses TRBV5-1 and TRBJ2-6; TRBD1 agrees at 7 bases. CDR1 and CDR2 from the germline V gene are SGHRS and YFSETQ. V lost 2 bases to trimming and J lost 0 bases; unmatched junction nucleotides: 11. This CDR3 has 19 amino acids. The CDR3 loop is CASSFRGPSRISGANVLTF. CDR3 nucleotides: TGCGCCAGCAGCTTTAGGGGGCCTAGCCGTATCTCTGGGGCCAACGTCCTGACTTTC.

This clonotype was found a few times. A read error may account for a junction end that differs from germline. The genes are TRBV20-1 and TRBJ1-2; D ambiguous. CDR1 DFQATT and CDR2 SNEGSKA come from the germline V gene (reference sequence). The CDR3 length is 8 residues. In DNA, the CDR3 is TGCAGTGCTAGCGGGGAGGTCTTC. This sequence encodes CSASGEVF.

V usage is TRBV20-1 and J usage is TRBJ2-3, with a possible D match to TRBD2 (5 bases). The length of the CDR3 is 11 residues. Trimming stripped 6 bases from V and 2 bases from J, with 6 bases between. The germline V gene has CDR1 DFQATT and CDR2 SNEGSKA (reference sequence). CDR3 amino acids: CSAGDTDTQYF. DNA of the CDR3: TGCAGTGCGGGAGACACAGATACGCAGTATTTT.

The chain has TRBV4-3 and TRBJ2-4, with a weak D call TRBD2 (7 bases). This CDR3 contains 18 residues. Trimming removed 4 bases at V and 0 bases at J, with 19 bases between. Germline V lookup: CDR1 LGHNA, CDR2 YSLEER. The DNA for the CDR3 is TGCGCCAGCAGCCCAGGAAGGGGGGGGCCCCGAGCCAAAAACATTCAGTACTTC. Protein: CASSPGRGGPRAKNIQYF.

This clonotype was counted only a few times. The V gene is TRBV20-1, the J gene TRBJ2-1; 10 positions match TRBD2. Losses at the gene ends were 0 bases for V and 0 bases for J; bases not matched to a gene: 2. Germline assignment: CDR1 DFQATT and CDR2 SNEGSKA (reference sequence). The CDR3 loop spans 16 amino acids. The CDR3 nucleotides are TGCAGTGCTAGAGATTCTAGCGGGGGCTCCTACAATGAGCAGTTCTTC. This codes for CSARDSSGGSYNEQFF.

This clonotype was detected many times. J is TRBJ2-4 and V is TRBV4-3; D is unclear. V lost 3 bases, J lost 0 bases, and 3 bases lay in between. The germline CDR1 and CDR2 sequences are LGHNA and YSLEER. The CDR3 has 13 residues. The CDR3 spells CASSQLAKNIQYF. As DNA, the CDR3 is TGCGCCAGCAGCCAGTTAGCCAAAAACATTCAGTACTTC.

This rearrangement joins TRBV5-1 to TRBJ2-1; 10 positions agree with TRBD2. With V trimmed by 4 bases and J by 6 bases, 4 bases remained unmatched. Germline V gives CDR1 SGHRS, CDR2 YFSETQ. The CDR3 extends over 14 amino acids. In DNA form, the CDR3 reads TGCGCCAGCAGCCCCCGGACTAGCGGCAATGAGCAGTTCTTC. Its protein is CASSPRTSGNEQFF.

J is TRBJ2-1 and V is TRBV5-1, with TRBD2 matching over 10 bases. Germline assignment: CDR1 SGHRS and CDR2 YFSETQ. This CDR3 region has 14 residues. V was clipped by 4 bases and J by 8 bases; unmatched bases: 6. The CDR3 loop is CASSQGAGGHEQFF. As DNA, the CDR3 is TGCGCCAGCAGCCAGGGAGCGGGGGGGCATGAGCAGTTCTTC.

The rearrangement links TRBV10-3 to TRBJ2-1; D may correspond to TRBD1 or TRBD2 (5 bases each). Germline V CDR1 and CDR2: ENHRY, SYGVKD. Trimming left V 6 bases short and J 2 bases short, with 23 bases between. This CDR3 contains 18 residues. CDR3 DNA sequence: TGTGCCATCAGCCCTCCGGGACCCATCATCGCCACCTACAATGAGCAGTTCTTC. As protein: CAISPPGPIIATYNEQFF.